This is a list of T cell receptor beta chains from one sample in a study of blood T cells in healthy people across ages. TCRdb reanalysed the 5' RACE reads using MiXCR and keeps one entry per CDR3 protein. The table records 550,000 to 700,000 distinct CDR3 sequences, about 25% of them present only once. The sample comprised blood. The receptors here all came from a woman in her seventies in good health. Both conserved end residues are part of each CDR3. D genes are given only for firm matches. Size is stated for part of the rows, as once, few or many counts, or as a class when the clone is expanded.

>12|NA|NA|TRBJ1-4|TRBV18
CASSPRAVELFF
TGTGCCAGCTCACCGAGGGCGGTTGAACTGTTTTTT
>17|NA|TRBD1|TRBJ1-1|TRBV6-6
CASSYASNRGRGAEAFF
TGTGCCAGCAGTTACGCCTCTAACAGGGGGCGAGGCGCTGAAGCTTTCTTT
>13|few|NA|TRBJ2-7|TRBV12-3/TRBV12-4
CASFVSVPYEQYF
TGTGCCAGCTTCGTTAGCGTGCCCTACGAGCAGTACTTC
>14|few|NA|TRBJ2-3|TRBV5-1
CASSSGTLADTQYF
TGCGCCAGCAGCTCCGGGACTTTGGCAGATACGCAGTATTTT
>15|few|TRBD2|TRBJ2-7|TRBV20-1
CSARYSGRETYEQYF
TGCAGTGCTAGATATTCCGGGAGGGAAACCTACGAGCAGTACTTC
>15|NA|NA|TRBJ2-5|TRBV5-1
CASSMSGLTMETQYF
TGCGCCAGCAGCATGTCGGGACTCACTATGGAGACCCAGTACTTC
>14|NA|NA|TRBJ1-4|TRBV15
CAASIFQHLEKLFF
TGTGCCGCCAGCATTTTCCAGCACCTTGAAAAACTGTTTTTT
>13|NA|NA|TRBJ1-1|TRBV6-2/TRBV6-3
CASSWARNTEAFF
TGTGCCAGCAGCTGGGCCAGAAACACTGAAGCTTTCTTT
>14|NA|TRBD2|TRBJ2-5|TRBV20-1
CSAGGGSGGETQYF
TGCAGTGCTGGCGGGGGTAGCGGGGGTGAGACCCAGTACTTC
>13|few|NA|TRBJ2-7|TRBV27
CASSLGAVYEQYF
TGTGCCAGCAGTTTAGGAGCGGTTTACGAGCAGTACTTC
>16|many|NA|TRBJ2-5|TRBV9
CASSVGLIARGETQYF
TGTGCCAGCAGCGTAGGTTTGATAGCGAGGGGGGAGACCCAGTACTTC
>16|NA|NA|TRBJ2-5|TRBV4-1
CASSLSGGDPQETQYF
TGCGCCAGCAGCCTAAGCGGCGGGGACCCCCAAGAGACCCAGTACTTC
>16|NA|TRBD2|TRBJ2-5|TRBV3-1
CASSHRGSGGAETQYF
TGTGCCAGCAGCCACCGAGGTAGCGGGGGGGCAGAGACCCAGTACTTC
>16|NA|TRBD1|TRBJ2-7|TRBV2
CASSEALRTGRYEQYF
TGTGCCAGCAGTGAAGCCCTCCGGACAGGGCGCTACGAGCAGTACTTC
>14|NA|NA|TRBJ2-5|TRBV20-1
CSARVNGQLETQYF
TGCAGTGCTAGAGTTAACGGACAGTTAGAGACCCAGTACTTC
>15|NA|TRBD1|TRBJ1-6|TRBV20-1
CSARGTGVHNSPLHF
TGCAGTGCTAGGGGGACAGGGGTACATAATTCACCCCTCCACTTT